These 18 T cell receptor beta chains originate from one sample sequenced in a study of cytomegalovirus exposure and HLA in healthy donors. TCRdb's copy holds only in-frame clones and misses some; the assay was immunoSEQ multiplex PCR. Of about 360,000 clones in the sample, 86% were seen once. The sequenced sample was PBMCs. Receptors were obtained from a woman aged 18-29 years in good health and CMV-seronegative.

DNA of the CDR3: TGTGCCAGCAGCCCCGCTAGCGGAGGGGAAGAGACCCAGTACTTC. Translation: CASSPASGGEETQYF. The rearrangement links TRBV13 to TRBJ2-5; TRBD2 aligns across 7 bases. Germline V CDR1 and CDR2: PRHDT, FYEKMQ (reference sequence). V lost 5 bases and J lost 3; bases outside the gene matches: 9. CDR3 length equals 15 residues. Full variable domain (outside the CDR3, taken from reference TRBV13 and TRBJ2-5): AAGVIQSPRHLIKEKRETATLKCYPIPRHDTVYWYQQGPGQDPQFLISFYEKMQSDKGSIPDRFSAQQFSDYHSELNMSSLELGDSALYFCASSPASGGEETQYFGPGTRLLVL.

V usage is TRBV2 and J usage is TRBJ1-1, with D unresolved. Trimming shortened V by 8 bases and J by 4 bases, and 14 bases separated the two germline ends. Germline CDR1 and CDR2: SNHLY and FYNNEI. CDR3 length: 13 residues. CDR3 loop: CASGSVGSTEAFF. The CDR3 DNA sequence: TGTGCCAGCGGATCTGTGGGGAGCACTGAAGCTTTCTTT.

This chain uses TRBV14 with TRBJ2-3; 8 nucleotides align to TRBD1. This CDR3 has 14 residues. Per germline, CDR1 SGHDN and CDR2 FVKESK. After removal of 4 bases from V and 5 bases from J, the junction contained 5 bases not matched to a gene. The CDR3 loop is CASSRLDRGDTQYF. The CDR3 DNA reads TGTGCCAGCAGCCGATTAGACAGGGGAGATACGCAGTATTTT. The full variable domain, with the rest looked up from reference TRBV14 and TRBJ2-3, is EAGVTQFPSHSVIEKGQTVTLRCDPISGHDNLYWYRRVMGKEIKFLLHFVKESKQDESGMPNNRFLAERTGGTYSTLKVQPAELEDSGVYFCASSRLDRGDTQYFGPGTRLTVL.

The chain carries TRBV28 and TRBJ1-3; 8 nucleotides align to TRBD1. Per germline, CDR1 MDHEN and CDR2 SYDVKM. Trimming at V came to 6 bases and at J to 3 bases, leaving 7 bases not matched to a gene. This CDR3 spans 15 amino acids. The CDR3: CASRIAGGRGNTIYF. The CDR3 coding sequence is TGTGCCAGCAGAATCGCAGGGGGCCGTGGAAACACCATATATTTT.

This sequence joins TRBV4-1 and TRBJ2-7, with a possible D match to TRBD2 (5 bases). In germline, CDR1 is MGHRA, CDR2 YSYEKL. The CDR3 is 14 amino acids. V dropped 1 base and J dropped 3 bases, with 10 bases sitting between them. The chain's CDR3 is CASSQVPGYYEQYF. The CDR3, as DNA: TGCGCCAGCAGCCAAGTGCCGGGGTACTACGAGCAGTACTTC.

This sequence joins TRBV4-1 and TRBJ2-7; D possibly corresponds to TRBD2 (6 bases). The length of the CDR3 is 16 residues. CDR1 and CDR2 (germline): MGHRA, YSYEKL. V was clipped by 4 bases and J by 1 base, with 17 bases between them. CDR3 protein: CASSPSSGAASYEQYF. CDR3 bases: TGCGCCAGCAGCCCCTCGTCGGGAGCCGCATCCTACGAGCAGTACTTC.

V gene TRBV2 combines with J gene TRBJ2-2; D possibly corresponds to TRBD2 (6 bases). The length of the CDR3 is 18 residues. The germline V gene encodes CDR1 SNHLY and CDR2 FYNNEI. The germline V and J ends were trimmed by 3 bases and 7 bases, with 24 bases remaining between them. CDR3 DNA: TGTGCCAGCAGTGAGAGGAAGAGCGGGCTGCCGAGGGACGGGGAGCTGTTTTTT. Its translation is CASSERKSGLPRDGELFF.

The rearrangement joins TRBV9 to TRBJ2-5, with a weak D call TRBD1 (6 bases). The germline V gene encodes CDR1 SGDLS and CDR2 YYNGEE. Deletions cut 7 bases from V and 2 bases from J, with 12 bases between. The CDR3 totals 13 residues. The CDR3 loop reads CASSRTAQETQYF. CDR3 coding DNA: TGTGCCAGCTCCCGGACAGCTCAAGAGACCCAGTACTTC. Full variable domain (rest looked up from reference TRBV9 and TRBJ2-5): DSGVTQTPKHLITATGQRVTLRCSPRSGDLSVYWYQQSLDQGLQFLIQYYNGEERAKGNILERFSAQQFPDLHSELNLSSLELGDSALYFCASSRTAQETQYFGPGTRLLVL.

The chain has TRBV5-6 and TRBJ2-7, with D perhaps matching TRBD2 (5 bases). The CDR3 runs to 13 residues. Germline V gene data show CDR1 as SGHDT and CDR2 as YYEEEE. The V end was cut by 2 bases, the J end by 1 base, with 7 bases between. The CDR3 spells CASSFSASYEQYF. For the CDR3, the DNA is TGTGCCAGCAGCTTTAGCGCATCCTACGAGCAGTACTTC.

The table lists this clone with a few counts. This sample includes further DNA sequences coding for the same CDR3. V usage is TRBV27 and J usage is TRBJ2-7; D perhaps matches TRBD1 (6 bases). The CDR3 loop spans 12 amino acids. Germline V gives CDR1 MNHEY, CDR2 SMNVEV (reference sequence). Trimming removed 4 bases at V and 5 bases at J, with 9 bases between. Here the CDR3 reads CASSSTGNEQYF. In DNA form, the CDR3 reads TGTGCCAGCAGTTCTACAGGGAACGAGCAGTACTTC.

CDR3: CASSGTSGTSSYNEQFF. CDR3 DNA: TGTGCCAGCAGTGGGACTAGCGGGACGAGCTCCTACAATGAGCAGTTCTTC. The rearrangement links TRBV28 to TRBJ2-1, with 13 bases aligning to TRBD2. The CDR3 has 17 residues. The germline gives CDR1 MDHEN, CDR2 SYDVKM. Losses at the gene ends were 5 bases for V and 0 bases for J; bases not matched to a gene: 4. Variable domain in full (rest from reference TRBV28 and TRBJ2-1): DVKVTQSSRYLVKRTGEKVFLECVQDMDHENMFWYRQDPGLGLRLIYFSYDVKMKEKGDIPEGYSVSREKKERFSLILESASTNQTSMYLCASSGTSGTSSYNEQFFGPGTRLTVL.

The gene calls are TRBV2 and TRBJ2-5, with D hard to call. CDR3 length: 11 residues. The germline V gene encodes CDR1 SNHLY and CDR2 FYNNEI. The germline V and J ends were trimmed by 6 bases and 7 bases, with 9 bases remaining between them. The CDR3 protein is CASRGSGTQYF. DNA for the CDR3: TGTGCCAGCAGGGGTTCGGGGACCCAGTACTTC. Full variable domain (remainder filled in from reference TRBV2 and TRBJ2-5): EPEVTQTPSHQVTQMGQEVILRCVPISNHLYFYWYRQILGQKVEFLVSFYNNEISEKSEIFDDQFSVERPDGSNFTLKIRSTKLEDSAMYFCASRGSGTQYFGPGTRLLVL.

The rearrangement uses TRBV19 and TRBJ2-1; D possibly corresponds to TRBD2 (7 bases). The V end lost 3 bases, the J end lost 7 bases, and 22 bases lay between the germline ends. The CDR3 totals 17 residues. The germline gives CDR1 LNHDA, CDR2 SQIVND (reference sequence). CDR3 residues: CASSMGWGLAVGNEQFF. CDR3 DNA: TGTGCCAGTAGTATGGGGTGGGGGCTAGCGGTCGGAAATGAGCAGTTCTTC.

The table lists this clone with a few counts. The rearrangement joins TRBV2 to TRBJ2-7; maybe TRBD1 (6 bases). Germline CDR1 reads SNHLY; CDR2 reads FYNNEI. The CDR3 length is 15 residues. V gave up 3 bases and J gave up 7 bases, with 19 bases separating them. The CDR3 reads CASSDRSQGIQEQYF. CDR3 nucleotide sequence: TGTGCCAGCAGTGATAGGAGCCAGGGGATTCAAGAGCAGTACTTC.

The chain carries TRBV7-9 and TRBJ2-7; a weak D match, TRBD1 (7 bases). This CDR3 spans 17 amino acids. V was shortened by 5 bases and J by 2 bases, with 22 bases between the two germline ends. Germline V gene sequence: CDR1 SEHNR, CDR2 FQNEAQ (reference sequence). The CDR3: CASSQKGGQIGTYEQYF. The CDR3 DNA is TGTGCCAGCAGCCAAAAGGGGGGACAGATCGGCACCTACGAGCAGTACTTC.

The CDR3 here is CAWTVNTEAFF. The CDR3 DNA sequence: TGTGCCTGGACAGTGAACACTGAAGCTTTCTTT. The rearrangement joins TRBV30 to TRBJ1-1; D gene unclear. The CDR3 consists of 11 residues. The germline V and J ends were trimmed by 4 bases and 0 bases, with 3 bases remaining between them. Germline V CDR1 and CDR2: GTSNPN, SVGIG (reference sequence).

V usage is TRBV11-2 and J usage is TRBJ2-7, with D tentatively TRBD1 (6 bases). V lost 3 bases and J lost 5, with 14 bases in between. This CDR3 is 14 amino acids long. Per the germline V gene, CDR1 is SGHAT and CDR2 is FQNNGV. CDR3 nucleotide sequence: TGTGCCAGCAGCTTTTGGGACACAGGGAACGAGCAGTACTTC. As protein: CASSFWDTGNEQYF.

CDR3 DNA: TGTGCCAGCAGCTTAAGCTCGCCCGAGCAGTACTTC. Residues: CASSLSSPEQYF. This chain uses TRBV7-2 with TRBJ2-7; D not certain. The CDR3 extends over 12 amino acids. Germline V gene data show CDR1 as SGHTA and CDR2 as FQGNSA. Trimming removed 2 bases at V and 6 bases at J, with 8 bases between.